This TCR beta chain was observed in a study of cytomegalovirus exposure and HLA in healthy donors. At the level of the study: Within the Caucasian-associated ancestry cluster were 65% to 85% of the roughly 400 genotyped donors. Broader study findings: Later work found most CMV-associated TCR beta chains apparently HLA-restricted. Later, an analysis found that common viral pathogens appeared to be linked with several of the most significant clusters. CMV serostatus was the sole immune exposure data available.

In the PCR, 60 Vbeta and 13 Jbeta primers were used. Assay: immunoSEQ multiplex PCR; the TCRdb copy retains only in-frame clones and omits some. The sample holds under 250,000 clones, around 81% seen once. Of note for this clone: Antigen: not known.

The CDR3 has 14 amino acids. Germline V gene data show CDR1 as MGHRA and CDR2 as YSYEKL. Trimming removed 2 bases from V and 2 bases from J, with 8 bases in between. Material for sequencing was PBMCs. This TCR derives from a woman in her forties or fifties in good health and CMV-seropositive. The chain carries TRBV4-1 and TRBJ2-3; D unclear. This CDR3 is CASSQIPHTDTQYF. DNA for the CDR3: TGCGCCAGCAGCCAAATCCCACACACAGATACGCAGTATTTT.